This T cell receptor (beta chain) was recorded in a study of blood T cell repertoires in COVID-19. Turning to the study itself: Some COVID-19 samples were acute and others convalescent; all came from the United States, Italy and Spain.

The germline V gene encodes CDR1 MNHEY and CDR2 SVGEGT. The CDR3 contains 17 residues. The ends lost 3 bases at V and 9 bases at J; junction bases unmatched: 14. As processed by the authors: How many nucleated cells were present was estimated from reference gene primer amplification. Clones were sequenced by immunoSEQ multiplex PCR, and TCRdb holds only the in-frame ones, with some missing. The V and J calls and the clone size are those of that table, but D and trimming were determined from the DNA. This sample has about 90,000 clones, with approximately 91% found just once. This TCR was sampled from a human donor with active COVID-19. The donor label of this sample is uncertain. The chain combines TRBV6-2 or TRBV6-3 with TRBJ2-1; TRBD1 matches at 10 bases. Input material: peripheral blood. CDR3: CASSYPPDGTGVGEQFF. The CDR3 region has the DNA TGTGCCAGCAGTTATCCCCCCGACGGGACAGGGGTTGGTGAGCAGTTCTTC.